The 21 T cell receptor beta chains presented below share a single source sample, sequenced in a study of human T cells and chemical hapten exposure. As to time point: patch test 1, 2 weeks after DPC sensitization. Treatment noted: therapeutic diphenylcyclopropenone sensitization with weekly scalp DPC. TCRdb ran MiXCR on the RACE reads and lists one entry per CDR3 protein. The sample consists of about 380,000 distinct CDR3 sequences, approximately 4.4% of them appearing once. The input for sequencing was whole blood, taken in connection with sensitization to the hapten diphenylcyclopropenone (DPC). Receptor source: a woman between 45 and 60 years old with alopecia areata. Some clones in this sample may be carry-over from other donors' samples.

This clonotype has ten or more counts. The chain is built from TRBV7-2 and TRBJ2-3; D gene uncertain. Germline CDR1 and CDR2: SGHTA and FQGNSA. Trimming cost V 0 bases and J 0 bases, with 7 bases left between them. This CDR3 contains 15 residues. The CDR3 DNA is TGTGCCAGCAGCTTAGCGCAGACGAGCACAGATACGCAGTATTTT. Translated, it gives CASSLAQTSTDTQYF.

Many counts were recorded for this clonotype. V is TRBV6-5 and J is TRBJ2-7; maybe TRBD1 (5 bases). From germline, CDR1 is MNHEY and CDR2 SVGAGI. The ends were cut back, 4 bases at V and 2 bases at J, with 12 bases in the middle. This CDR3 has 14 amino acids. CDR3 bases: TGTGCCAGCAGTTCGACAGCCTCCACCTACGAGCAGTACTTC. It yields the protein CASSSTASTYEQYF.

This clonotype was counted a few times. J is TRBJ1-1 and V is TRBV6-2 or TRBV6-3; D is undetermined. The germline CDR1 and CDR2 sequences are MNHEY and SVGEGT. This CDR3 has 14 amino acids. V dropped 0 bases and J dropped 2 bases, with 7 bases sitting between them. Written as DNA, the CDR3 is TGTGCCAGCAGTTACTCCGTGTTTAACACTGAAGCTTTCTTT. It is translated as CASSYSVFNTEAFF.

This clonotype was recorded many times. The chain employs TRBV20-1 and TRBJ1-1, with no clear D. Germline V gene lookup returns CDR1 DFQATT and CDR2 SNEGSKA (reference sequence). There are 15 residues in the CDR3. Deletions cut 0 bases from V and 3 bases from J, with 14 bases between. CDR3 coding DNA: TGCAGTGCTAGAGATCGGGGAGGAAGGGACACTGAAGCTTTCTTT. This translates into CSARDRGGRDTEAFF.

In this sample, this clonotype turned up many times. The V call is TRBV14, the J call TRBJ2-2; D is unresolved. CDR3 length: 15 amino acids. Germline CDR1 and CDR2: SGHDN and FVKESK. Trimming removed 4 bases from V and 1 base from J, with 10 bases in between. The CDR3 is CASSPDDRNTGELFF. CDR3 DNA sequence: TGTGCCAGCAGCCCGGACGACCGGAACACCGGGGAGCTGTTTTTT.

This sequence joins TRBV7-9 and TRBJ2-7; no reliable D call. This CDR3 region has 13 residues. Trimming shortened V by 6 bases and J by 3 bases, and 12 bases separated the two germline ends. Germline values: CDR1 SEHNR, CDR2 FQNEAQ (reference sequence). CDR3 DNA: TGTGCCAGCAGTCCACGCCTAAACTACGAGCAGTACTTC. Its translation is CASSPRLNYEQYF.

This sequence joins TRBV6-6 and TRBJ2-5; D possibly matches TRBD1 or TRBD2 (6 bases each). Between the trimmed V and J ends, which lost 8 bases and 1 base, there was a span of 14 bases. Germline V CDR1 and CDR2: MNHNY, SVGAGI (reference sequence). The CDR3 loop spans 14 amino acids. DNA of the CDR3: TGTGCCAGCCAGTTAGGGGGGTTCCAAGAGACCCAGTACTTC. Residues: CASQLGGFQETQYF.

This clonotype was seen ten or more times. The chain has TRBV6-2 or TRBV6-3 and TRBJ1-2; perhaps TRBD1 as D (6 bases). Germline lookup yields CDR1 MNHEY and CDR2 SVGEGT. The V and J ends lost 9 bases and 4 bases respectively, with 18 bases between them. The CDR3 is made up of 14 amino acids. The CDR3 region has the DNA TGTGCCAGTTCCGGAGAGGGGACAAGCTATGGCTACACCTTC. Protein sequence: CASSGEGTSYGYTF.

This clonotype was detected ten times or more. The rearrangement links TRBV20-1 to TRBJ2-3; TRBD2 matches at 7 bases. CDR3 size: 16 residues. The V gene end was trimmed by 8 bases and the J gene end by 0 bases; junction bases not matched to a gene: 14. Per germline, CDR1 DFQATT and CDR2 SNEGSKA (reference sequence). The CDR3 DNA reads TGCAGTTCATCTATACGGGCTAGCGGAAGCACAGATACGCAGTATTTT. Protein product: CSSSIRASGSTDTQYF.

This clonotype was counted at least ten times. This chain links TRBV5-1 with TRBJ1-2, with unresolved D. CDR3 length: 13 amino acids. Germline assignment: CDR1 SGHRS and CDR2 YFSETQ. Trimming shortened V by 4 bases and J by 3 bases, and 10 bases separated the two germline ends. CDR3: CASSIETDYGYTF. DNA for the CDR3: TGCGCCAGCAGCATCGAAACAGACTATGGCTACACCTTC.

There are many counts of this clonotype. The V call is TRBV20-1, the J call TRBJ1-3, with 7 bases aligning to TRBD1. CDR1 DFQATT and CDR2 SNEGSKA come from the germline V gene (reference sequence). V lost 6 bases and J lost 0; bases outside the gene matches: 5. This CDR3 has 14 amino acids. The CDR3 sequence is CSANRDSSGNTIYF. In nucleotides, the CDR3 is TGCAGTGCAAACCGGGACAGCTCTGGAAACACCATATATTTT.

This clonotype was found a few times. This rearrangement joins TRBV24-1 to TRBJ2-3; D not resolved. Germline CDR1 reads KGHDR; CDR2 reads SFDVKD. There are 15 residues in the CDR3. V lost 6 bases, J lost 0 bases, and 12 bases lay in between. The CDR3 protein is CATSRTETSTDTQYF. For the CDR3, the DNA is TGTGCCACCAGTAGGACGGAAACTAGCACAGATACGCAGTATTTT.

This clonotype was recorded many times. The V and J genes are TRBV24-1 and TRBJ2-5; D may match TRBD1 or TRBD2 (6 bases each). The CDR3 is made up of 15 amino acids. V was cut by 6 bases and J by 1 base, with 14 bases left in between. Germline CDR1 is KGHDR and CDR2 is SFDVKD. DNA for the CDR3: TGTGCCACCAGTCAGCCGGGGGCAGCCCAAGAGACCCAGTACTTC. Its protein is CATSQPGAAQETQYF.

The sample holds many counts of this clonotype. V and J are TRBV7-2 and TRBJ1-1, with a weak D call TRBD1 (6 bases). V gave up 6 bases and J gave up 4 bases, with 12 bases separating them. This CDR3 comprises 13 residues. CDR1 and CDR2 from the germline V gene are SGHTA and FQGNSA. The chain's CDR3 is CASSNTGFTEAFF. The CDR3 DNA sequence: TGTGCCAGCAGTAATACAGGGTTCACTGAAGCTTTCTTT.

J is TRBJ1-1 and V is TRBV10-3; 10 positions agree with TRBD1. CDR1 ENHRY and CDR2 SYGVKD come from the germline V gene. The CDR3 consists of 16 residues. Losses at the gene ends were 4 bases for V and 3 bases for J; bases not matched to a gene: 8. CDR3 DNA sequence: TGTGCCATCAGTGTGGGACAGGGGAGAAAGGACACTGAAGCTTTCTTT. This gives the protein CAISVGQGRKDTEAFF.

The CDR3 nucleotides are TGTGCCAGCAGCTCGACTAGCGCGAAAGAGACCCAGTACTTC. This gives the protein CASSSTSAKETQYF. The chain is built from TRBV11-2 and TRBJ2-5; 8 bases align to TRBD2. The V gene's germline CDR1 is SGHAT and CDR2 FQNNGV. J gave up 3 bases and V 4 bases, and 4 bases lay outside the gene matches. CDR3 length: 14 residues.

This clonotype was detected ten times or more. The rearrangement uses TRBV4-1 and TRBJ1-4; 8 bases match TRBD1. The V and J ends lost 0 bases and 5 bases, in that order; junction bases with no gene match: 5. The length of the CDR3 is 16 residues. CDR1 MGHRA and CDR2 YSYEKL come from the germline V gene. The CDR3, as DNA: TGCGCCAGCAGCCAAGATTGGGCAGGGGGCAATGAAAAACTGTTTTTT. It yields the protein CASSQDWAGGNEKLFF.

The CDR3 DNA reads TGCAGTGCTACCCCGGGGTACGAGCAGTACTTC. Protein product: CSATPGYEQYF. V gene TRBV20-1 combines with J gene TRBJ2-7; TRBD2 might be the D (5 bases). V was cut by 4 bases and J by 4 bases, with 8 bases left in between. The germline CDR1 and CDR2 sequences are DFQATT and SNEGSKA (reference sequence). This CDR3 spans 11 amino acids.

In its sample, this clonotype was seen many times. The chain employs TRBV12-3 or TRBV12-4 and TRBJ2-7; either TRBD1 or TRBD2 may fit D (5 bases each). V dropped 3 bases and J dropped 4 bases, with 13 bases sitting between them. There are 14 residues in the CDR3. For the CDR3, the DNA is TGTGCCAGCAGTTTCGCGAGAGAGGGGTACGAGCAGTACTTC. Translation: CASSFAREGYEQYF.

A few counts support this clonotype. This CDR3 is CASSDHPLRLAGLDEQFF. In DNA, the CDR3 is TGTGCCAGCAGCGACCACCCCCTGAGACTAGCGGGGTTGGATGAGCAGTTCTTC. The rearrangement joins TRBV9 to TRBJ2-1; 11 positions match TRBD2. Looked up from germline, CDR1 is SGDLS and CDR2 is YYNGEE. V gave up 3 bases and J gave up 8 bases; unmatched junction bases: 16. The CDR3 consists of 18 residues.

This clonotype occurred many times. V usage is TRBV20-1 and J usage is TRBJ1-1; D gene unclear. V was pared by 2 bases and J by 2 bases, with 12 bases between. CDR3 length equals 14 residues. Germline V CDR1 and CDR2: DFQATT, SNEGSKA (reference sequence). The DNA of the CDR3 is TGCAGTGCTAGAATAGCCGGGGTCAACACTGAAGCTTTCTTT. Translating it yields CSARIAGVNTEAFF.